This T cell receptor (beta chain) was sequenced for a study of shared clonotypes between healthy human individuals. The study's findings and limits: Sampling covered nothing but blood. Tissue TCR repertoires likely differ from those found in blood.

Concerning this clone: The antigen remains unidentified.

Per the original methods: ImmunoSEQ supplied junction-only sequences lacking quality scores, so filtering was different. Here immunoSEQ multiplex PCR was the method, and the copy in TCRdb shows in-frame clones only, minus some. V, J and clone size are those of that table, while D and trimming were read from the DNA. The data contain around 530,000 clones, roughly four fifths of them singletons. Germline values: CDR1 SGHNT, CDR2 YENEEA. The V gene lost 0 bases and the J gene lost 6 bases, with 6 bases spanning the gap. This CDR3 contains 13 residues. This sequence was found in a woman aged 40 to 50 in good health. Some clones in this sample may be carry-over from other donors' samples. The chain recombines TRBV11-3 with TRBJ2-1, with D tentatively TRBD1 (6 bases). The sample comprised PBMCs. The CDR3 reads CASSLDRGNEQFF. As DNA, the CDR3 is TGTGCCAGCAGCTTAGACAGGGGCAATGAGCAGTTCTTC.